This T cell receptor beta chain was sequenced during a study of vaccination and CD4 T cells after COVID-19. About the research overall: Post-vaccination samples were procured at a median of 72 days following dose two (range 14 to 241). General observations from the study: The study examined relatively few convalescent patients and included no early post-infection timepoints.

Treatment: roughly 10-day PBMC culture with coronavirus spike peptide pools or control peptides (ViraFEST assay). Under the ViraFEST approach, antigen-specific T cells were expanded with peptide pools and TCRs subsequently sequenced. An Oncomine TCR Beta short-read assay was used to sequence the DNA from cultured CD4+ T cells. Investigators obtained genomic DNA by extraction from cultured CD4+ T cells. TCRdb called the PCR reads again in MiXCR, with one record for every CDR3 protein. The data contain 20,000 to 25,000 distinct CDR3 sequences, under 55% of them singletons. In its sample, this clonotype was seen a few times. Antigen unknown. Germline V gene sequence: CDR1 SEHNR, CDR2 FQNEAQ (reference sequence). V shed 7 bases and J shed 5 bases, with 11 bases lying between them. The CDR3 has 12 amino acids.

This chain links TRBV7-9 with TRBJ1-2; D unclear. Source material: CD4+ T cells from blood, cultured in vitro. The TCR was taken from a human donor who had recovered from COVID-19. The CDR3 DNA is TGTGCCAGCATCTCTCAGTTTTATGGCTACACCTTC. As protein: CASISQFYGYTF.